A selection of T cell receptor beta chains follows, all from one sample in a study of regulatory T cells. Sequenced by immunoSEQ multiplex PCR; TCRdb stores in-frame clones only, minus some. The sample lists roughly 32,000 clones; 75% to 90% were seen once. Sequencing was performed on conventional CD4+ T cells sorted from blood. These receptors originate from a person in their late teens or twenties with CD3G deficiency. CDR3s include the opening cysteine and the closing phenylalanine or tryptophan. The D gene is left open where the match is weak. Only some rows state a clone size, as once, few, many or a class for expanded clones.

TRBJ2-6 | . | . | TRBV5-1 | TGCGCCAGCAGCTTGATTGGGCAGGTCCCCTCTGGGGCCAACGTCCTGACTTTC | CASSLIGQVPSGANVLTF
TRBJ2-7 | . | TRBD2 | TRBV28 | TGTGCCAGCAGTCTCGGACTAGGTTCGCAGTACTTC | CASSLGLGSQYF
TRBJ2-1 | . | TRBD2 | TRBV10-3 | TGTGCCACCCTAGCGGGAGTGGGGAATGAGCAGTTCTTC | CATLAGVGNEQFF
TRBJ2-5 | . | . | TRBV11-2 | TGTGCCAGCAGCCCCCTCGACCAGGGGCAAGAGACCCAGTACTTC | CASSPLDQGQETQYF
TRBJ1-5 | once | . | TRBV6-1 | TGTGCCAGCAGTGAAGTGGGGAGAGGCAATCAGCCCCAGCATTTT | CASSEVGRGNQPQHF
TRBJ1-1 | . | . | TRBV6-1 | TGTGCCAGCAGTGAAGGGGGGAGGGGCACTGAAGCTTTCTTT | CASSEGGRGTEAFF
TRBJ2-6 | . | . | TRBV5-8 | TGTGCCAGCAGTCCGGGCGGTTTTTTCTCTGGGGCCAACGTCCTGACTTTC | CASSPGGFFSGANVLTF
TRBJ1-5 | . | . | TRBV28 | TGTGCCAGCAGCCTACCTACAGGGACCATCAATCAGCCCCAGCATTTT | CASSLPTGTINQPQHF
TRBJ1-1 | . | . | TRBV28 | TGTGCCAGCACTTATCGAACTGAAGCTTTCTTT | CASTYRTEAFF
TRBJ2-6 | . | . | TRBV19 | TGTGCCAGTAGTGGTGGGGCCAACGTCCTGACTTTC | CASSGGANVLTF
TRBJ2-3 | . | . | TRBV7-9 | TGTGCCAGCAGCTTCAACCTCTCGGAGAATACGCAGTATTTT | CASSFNLSENTQYF
TRBJ2-6 | . | TRBD1 | TRBV6-1 | TGTGCCAGCAGCGGTGACAGGGCTGGGGCCAACGTCCTGACTTTC | CASSGDRAGANVLTF
TRBJ1-1 | . | TRBD1 | TRBV5-1 | TGCGCCAGCAGCTCCGGACAGGGCGCGGCTGAAGCTTTCTTT | CASSSGQGAAEAFF
TRBJ2-3 | . | TRBD2 | TRBV7-9 | TGTGCCAGCAGCACGGGACTAGCGGGAGTTAGAGATACGCAGTATTTT | CASSTGLAGVRDTQYF
TRBJ2-7 | . | . | TRBV10-2 | TGCGCCAGCAGTGCTAAGGAAGGCGTCGAGCAGTACTTC | CASSAKEGVEQYF
TRBJ2-2 | . | . | TRBV28 | TGTGCCAGCAGCATTGACAGTTACACCGGGGAGCTGTTTTTT | CASSIDSYTGELFF
TRBJ1-2 | . | . | TRBV6-1 | TGTGCCAGCAGTGACCCTTTTGGCTACACCTTC | CASSDPFGYTF
TRBJ1-2 | . | . | TRBV6-6 | TGTGCCAGCAGTTTCCAGGGAAGGGATGGCTACACCTTC | CASSFQGRDGYTF
TRBJ1-1 | . | . | TRBV11-3 | TGTGCCAGCAGCTTCGTCCGAGGGGCGGGAAACACTGAAGCTTTCTTT | CASSFVRGAGNTEAFF
TRBJ1-1 | . | TRBD1 | TRBV19 | TGTGCCAGTAGTCTACAGGGGACGGGCACTGAAGCTTTCTTT | CASSLQGTGTEAFF
TRBJ1-1 | . | . | TRBV28 | TGTGCCAGCAGCCTTTTGGATCGCCGGGGGAACACTGAAGCTTTCTTT | CASSLLDRRGNTEAFF
TRBJ1-6 | . | . | TRBV6-1 | TGTGCCAGCAGTGCAGGGACGAATTCACCCCTCCACTTT | CASSAGTNSPLHF
TRBJ1-4 | . | TRBD1 | TRBV7-9 | TGTGCCAGCAGCCACGGGGACAGATCAACTAATGAAAAACTGTTTTTT | CASSHGDRSTNEKLFF
TRBJ2-7 | . | . | TRBV10-3 | TGTGCCATCAGTGAGGGCAGATCTTACGAGCAGTACTTC | CAISEGRSYEQYF
TRBJ2-5 | . | . | TRBV18 | TGTGCCAGCTCATCCAATAACGGAGAGACCCAGTACTTC | CASSSNNGETQYF
TRBJ2-7 | . | TRBD1 | TRBV28 | TGTGCCAGCACCCCTGGGGGGACAGGGACTTACGAGCAGTACTTC | CASTPGGTGTYEQYF
TRBJ1-2 | once | . | TRBV6-1 | TGTGCCAGCAGTGAAGCCAGTGCTAACTATGGCTACACCTTC | CASSEASANYGYTF
TRBJ2-1 | . | TRBD1 | TRBV20-1 | TGCAGTGCTCGACAGGGCAATGAGCAGTTCTTC | CSARQGNEQFF
TRBJ1-5 | . | TRBD1 | TRBV18 | TGTGCCAGCTCACGAAGGACAGGGGAAGGACGCAATCAGCCCCAGCATTTT | CASSRRTGEGRNQPQHF
TRBJ2-1 | . | . | TRBV7-9 | TGTGCCAGCAGCGGACTCGGAAATGAGCAGTTCTTC | CASSGLGNEQFF
TRBJ2-7 | . | TRBD1 | TRBV5-1 | TGCGCCAGCAGCTTGGCCGGGACAGGCCCTGAGCAGTACTTC | CASSLAGTGPEQYF
TRBJ2-7 | . | TRBD2 | TRBV6-1 | TGTGCCAGCAGTGGAGGGCTAGCGGGACCAAAACTCCTCGAGCAGTACTTC | CASSGGLAGPKLLEQYF
TRBJ2-1 | . | . | TRBV28 | TGTGCCAGCAGTACTCCCTACAATGAGCAGTTCTTC | CASSTPYNEQFF
TRBJ1-2 | . | TRBD1 | TRBV6-6 | TGTGCCAGCTCGAAAGGACAGGGAGGCTACACCTTC | CASSKGQGGYTF
TRBJ2-1 | . | TRBD2 | TRBV10-2 | TGCGCCAGCAGCCGGGGGGGGTCCTACAATGAGCAGTTCTTC | CASSRGGSYNEQFF
TRBJ1-2 | . | . | TRBV10-3 | TGTGCCATCAGTGAGTCGGCCAATTCTGGCTACACCTTC | CAISESANSGYTF
TRBJ1-1 | . | . | TRBV7-8 | TGTGCCAGCGGAATGTTAAGAGACACTGAAGCTTTCTTT | CASGMLRDTEAFF
TRBJ1-4 | . | TRBD1 | TRBV7-3 | TGTGCCAGCAGCTCGCAGGGGGCAGGTGAAAAACTGTTTTTT | CASSSQGAGEKLFF
TRBJ1-2 | . | . | TRBV6-1 | TGTGCCAGCAGTGAAGATGGCAGGGCATATGGCTACACCTTC | CASSEDGRAYGYTF
TRBJ2-7 | . | . | TRBV30 | TGTGCCTGGAGTGTCAACTACGAGCAGTACTTC | CAWSVNYEQYF
TRBJ1-1 | . | TRBD1 | TRBV6-6 | TGTGCCAGCAGCCTGACAGGGGGAGAAACTGAAGCTTTCTTT | CASSLTGGETEAFF
TRBJ1-1 | . | . | TRBV28 | TGTGCCAGCACCGAAAGGGGGGGAAACGAGCCGGCTTTCTTT | CASTERGGNEPAFF
TRBJ2-6 | . | . | TRBV6-1 | TGTGCCAGCAGTGAAAGAGGGGTCTCTGGGGCCAACGTCCTGACTTTC | CASSERGVSGANVLTF
TRBJ2-7 | . | . | TRBV6-1 | TGTGCCAGCAGTGATAAAGGACAGATGGCCTACGAGCAGTACTTC | CASSDKGQMAYEQYF
TRBJ1-2 | . | . | TRBV19 | TGTGCCAGTAGTATCGGGGTGGCAGGCATCTATGGCTACACCTTC | CASSIGVAGIYGYTF
TRBJ2-6 | . | . | TRBV28 | TGTGCCAGCAGGGGGCCAGGGGCCAACGTCCTGACTTTC | CASRGPGANVLTF
TRBJ2-2 | once | . | TRBV19 | TGTGCCAGTCTATCAGGCCAGCACAACACCGGGGAGCTGTTTTTT | CASLSGQHNTGELFF
TRBJ1-6 | few | . | TRBV11-2 | TGTGCCAGCAGCTTATTCGGGTATTCACCCCTCCACTTT | CASSLFGYSPLHF
TRBJ1-2 | few | . | TRBV6-1 | TGTGCCAGCAGTGAAAGGGCCTCGGCCTATGGCTACACCTTC | CASSERASAYGYTF